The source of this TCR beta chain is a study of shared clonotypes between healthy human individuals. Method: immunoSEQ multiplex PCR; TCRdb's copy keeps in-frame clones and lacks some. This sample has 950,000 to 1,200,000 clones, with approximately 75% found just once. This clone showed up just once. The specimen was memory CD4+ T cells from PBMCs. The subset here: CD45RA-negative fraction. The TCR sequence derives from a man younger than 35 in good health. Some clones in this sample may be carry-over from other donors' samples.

The CDR3 DNA reads as TGTGCCAGCAGCAAAGAGGGACAGGACGAGCAGTACTTC. Its translation is CASSKEGQDEQYF. The rearrangement links TRBV21-1 to TRBJ2-7; the table's D call, TRBD1, has no DNA check behind it. TRBV21-1 corresponds to a pseudogene. CDR3 size: 13 residues.